The sequence of this T cell receptor beta chain was determined in a study of blood T cell repertoires in COVID-19. Study background: Sites across the United States, Italy and Spain contributed samples from acute and convalescent COVID-19.

The table came from immunoSEQ multiplex PCR; TCRdb's copy has only in-frame clones and leaves some out. This repertoire shows 150,000 to 200,000 clones, 86% found once; its top ten account for approximately 11%. V shed 5 bases and J shed 7 bases, with 11 bases lying between them. The length of the CDR3 is 12 residues. Germline V gene sequence: CDR1 SEHNR, CDR2 FQNEAQ (reference sequence). The specimen was peripheral blood. V gene TRBV7-9 combines with J gene TRBJ1-1; D gene ambiguous. This TCR came from a woman aged 60-75 years with COVID-19, enrolled during active disease. The CDR3 sequence: CASSPGGYEAFF. In nucleotides, the CDR3 is TGTGCCAGCAGCCCCGGCGGGTATGAAGCTTTCTTT.